Detailed here is one T cell receptor beta chain. Its specificity is not known. Trimming stripped 4 bases from V and 6 bases from J, with 11 bases between. Germline CDR1 is ENHRY and CDR2 is SYGVKD. The CDR3 is 13 residues long. The record originates from a study of siplizumab effects on memory and regulatory T cells. The study, taken as a whole, reports: Researchers could map only a minor fraction of alloreactive clones to unstimulated subsets. Tregs proliferating in siplizumab cultures lacked confirmation of their suppressive function. Siplizumab significantly reduced alloreactive sequences traceable to unstimulated CD4+ memory cells. Relative to controls at approximately 30%, mappable alloreactive CD4+ clones exhibited a mean Treg-derived proportion of less than 70% with siplizumab.

Profiled with immunoSEQ multiplex PCR; TCRdb holds only in-frame clones, not every one. In the table there are approximately 100,000 clones, around 90% of which are singletons. The chain is built from TRBV10-3 and TRBJ2-3, with no clear D. This receptor was taken from a human donor in good health. Sequencing used Tregs sorted from blood. The CDR3: CAISGPARDTQYF. The CDR3 nucleotides are TGTGCCATCAGTGGGCCTGCTCGCGATACGCAGTATTTT.